This T cell receptor (beta chain) appears in the sequencing data of a study of blood T cell repertoires in COVID-19. On the study more broadly: T cells, B-cell-depleted T cells, or PBMCs supplied cDNA or gDNA.

The V end was cut by 5 bases, the J end by 0 bases, with 11 bases between. The germline CDR1 and CDR2 sequences are SGHVS and FQNEAQ. CDR3 length: 15 residues. The cohort comprised adults aged about 18 to 90 years residing in about two dozen US areas. Among Cohort 3 donors, those recovered had two negative PCRs, clearance, or symptom resolution. Authors' methods: Nucleated cell number was recorded as an estimate derived from reference gene primer amplification. The protocol was immunoSEQ multiplex PCR, while the TCRdb copy is restricted to in-frame clones and leaves out a portion. That table furnishes V, J and clone size, whereas the DNA furnished D and trimming. The sample includes 200,000 to 250,000 clones, approximately 81% of them seen just once.

Specimen: PBMCs or T cells enriched from blood (not recorded which). The receptor's source is a man aged 40-55 years who had recovered from COVID-19. V usage is TRBV7-8 and J usage is TRBJ1-3; D possibly corresponds to TRBD1 (6 bases). This chain's CDR3 is CASSRDRSSGNTIYF. The CDR3 region has the DNA TGTGCCAGCAGCCGAGACAGGAGCTCTGGAAACACCATATATTTT.